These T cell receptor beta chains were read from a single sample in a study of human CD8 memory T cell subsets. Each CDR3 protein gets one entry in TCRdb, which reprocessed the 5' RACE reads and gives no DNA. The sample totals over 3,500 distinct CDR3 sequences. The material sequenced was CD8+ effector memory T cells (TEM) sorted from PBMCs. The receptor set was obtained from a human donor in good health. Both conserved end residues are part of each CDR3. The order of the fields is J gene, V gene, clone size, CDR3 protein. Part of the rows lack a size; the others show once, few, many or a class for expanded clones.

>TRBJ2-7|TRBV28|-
CASSPRGPAYEQYF
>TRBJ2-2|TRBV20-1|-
CSARDHQDRVWDTGELFF
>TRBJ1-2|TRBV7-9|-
CASRSTGTGMVVGGYTF
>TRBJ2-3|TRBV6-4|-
CASSDLAGGTDTQYF
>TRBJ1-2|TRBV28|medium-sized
CASSLGEAGGAYGYTF
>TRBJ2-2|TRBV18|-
CASSPVEGTGELFF
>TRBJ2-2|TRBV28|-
CASSLVSREVTGELFF
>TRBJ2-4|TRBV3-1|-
CASSPYEGVQNIQYF
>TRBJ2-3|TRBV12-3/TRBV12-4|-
CASSFPPRRGGVGDTQYF
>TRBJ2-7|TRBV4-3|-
CASSQDLGDSSYEQYF
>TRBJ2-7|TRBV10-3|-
CAAQGPRWSEQYF
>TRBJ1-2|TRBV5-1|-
CASRRTWDRGHDGYTF
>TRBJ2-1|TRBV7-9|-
CASSGTQGKSYNEQFF
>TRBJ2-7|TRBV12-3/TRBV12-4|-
CASSTRDRGMGEQYF
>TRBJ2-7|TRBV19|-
CASMGTGMGGHEQYF
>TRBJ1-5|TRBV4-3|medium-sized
CASSQDFNNGPSNQPQHF
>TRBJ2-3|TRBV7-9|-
CASTTGLSYTDTQYF
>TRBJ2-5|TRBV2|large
CASRTPWEETQYF
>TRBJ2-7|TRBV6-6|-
CASSPDRGQPYEQYF
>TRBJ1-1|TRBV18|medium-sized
CASSPEEAPRWGTEAFF
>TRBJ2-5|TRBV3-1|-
CASSQVNEGETQYF
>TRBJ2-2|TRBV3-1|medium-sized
CASSQDLQSGELFF
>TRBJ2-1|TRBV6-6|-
CASSYGGWPSYNEQFF
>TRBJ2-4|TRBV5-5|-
CASSPSDGKNIQYF
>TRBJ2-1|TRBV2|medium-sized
CASSERLAGEATYNEQFF
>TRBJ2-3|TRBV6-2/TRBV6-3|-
CASSYSTARVADTQYF
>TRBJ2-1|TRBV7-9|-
CASKFLPRSGTRYNEQFF
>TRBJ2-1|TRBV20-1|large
CSAPIDLAGYNEQFF
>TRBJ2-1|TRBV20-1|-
CSASGTGDWNEQFF
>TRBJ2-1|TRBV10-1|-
CASSEASGSSYNEQFF
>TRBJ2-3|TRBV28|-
CASRVTSTDTQYF
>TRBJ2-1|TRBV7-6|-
CASSLELAETSSYNEQFF
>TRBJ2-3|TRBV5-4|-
CASSLVSPTDTQYF
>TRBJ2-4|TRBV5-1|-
CASSRPGDAAKNIQYF
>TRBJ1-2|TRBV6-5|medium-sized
CASRLGQGANYGYTF
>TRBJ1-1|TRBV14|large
CASSQYNTEAFF
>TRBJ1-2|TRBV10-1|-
CASSGADNYGYTF
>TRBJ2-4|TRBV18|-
CASSLNRGLGNIQYF
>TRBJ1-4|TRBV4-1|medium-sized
CASSQDPGTAATNEKLFF
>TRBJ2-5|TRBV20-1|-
CSASSPAGVETQYF
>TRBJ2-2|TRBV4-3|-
CASSQETGGAGELFF
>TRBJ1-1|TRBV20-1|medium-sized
CSAGGPGSGSRDTEAFF
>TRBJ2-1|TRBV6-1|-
CASSEASGGYNEQFF
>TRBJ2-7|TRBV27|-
CASSLTGLRHISYEQYF
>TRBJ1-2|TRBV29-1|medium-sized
CSVGDREGYGYTF
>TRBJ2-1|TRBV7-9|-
CASSPRTKGYNEQFF
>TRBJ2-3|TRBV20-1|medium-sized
CSARDQGSGDTDTQYF
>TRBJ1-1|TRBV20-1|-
CSVWGGQGNTEAFF
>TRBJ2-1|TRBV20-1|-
CSGLAGTYNEQFF
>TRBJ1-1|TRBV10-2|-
CASNLYWGTEAFF
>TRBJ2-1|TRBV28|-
CASSLGLAGGAKGNEQFF
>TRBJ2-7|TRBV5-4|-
CASSSGTGAYEQYF
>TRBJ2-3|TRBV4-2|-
CASSQGALRGDGTDTQYF
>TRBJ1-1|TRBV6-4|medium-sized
CASSETGVSEAFF
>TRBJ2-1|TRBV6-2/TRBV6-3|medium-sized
CASSHGMSWGHEQFF
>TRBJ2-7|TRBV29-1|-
CSVGTGTGYEQYF
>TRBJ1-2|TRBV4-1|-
CASSQGRVYGYTF
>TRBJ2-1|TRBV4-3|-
CASSQDGTRYNEQFF
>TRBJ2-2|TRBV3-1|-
CASSQEDGELFF